Following are 18 T cell receptor beta chains from one sample sequenced in a study of CD8 T cells in Susac syndrome. Reverse transcription used about 0.5 to 1 ug RNA and random hexamers. Using its own MiXCR run on the immunoSEQ multiplex PCR reads, TCRdb lists one record per CDR3 protein. Of about 290,000 distinct CDR3 sequences listed, around 89% are singletons. The sequenced material came from CD8+ T cells from PBMCs. All receptors derive from a human donor with multiple sclerosis.

This chain joins TRBV29-1 and TRBJ2-2; D ambiguous. The ends were cut back, 4 bases at V and 5 bases at J, with 11 bases in the middle. The germline CDR1 and CDR2 sequences are SQVTM and ANQGSEA. This CDR3 comprises 13 residues. In DNA form, the CDR3 reads TGCAGCGTTGGTGGGCCTTCGACCGGGGAGCTGTTTTTT. It translates to CSVGGPSTGELFF.

The gene calls are TRBV19 and TRBJ1-1, with a possible D match to TRBD1 (6 bases). This CDR3 spans 13 amino acids. V was cut by 5 bases and J by 1 base, with 8 bases left in between. CDR1 is LNHDA and CDR2 is SQIVND in the germline V gene (reference sequence). CDR3 amino acids: CASSVQGNTEAFF. The CDR3 bases are TGTGCCAGTAGTGTACAGGGGAACACTGAAGCTTTCTTT.

The CDR3 coding sequence is TGTGCCAGCAGCCCCCGGGGTAGCGGGGGGGCGATGGACACCGGGGAGCTGTTTTTT. Translated, it gives CASSPRGSGGAMDTGELFF. This sequence joins TRBV4-2 and TRBJ2-2, with TRBD2 matching over 11 bases. Germline lookup yields CDR1 LGHNA and CDR2 YNFKEQ. The V and J ends lost 4 bases and 3 bases, in that order; junction bases with no gene match: 13. The CDR3 has 19 residues.

The rearrangement links TRBV28 to TRBJ1-2; 9 positions agree with TRBD1. The V gene's germline CDR1 is MDHEN and CDR2 SYDVKM. The CDR3 sequence is 15 residues long. V was clipped by 6 bases and J by 6 bases; unmatched bases: 11. CDR3 sequence reads: CASRADRGVKDGYTF. CDR3 sequence (DNA): TGTGCCAGCAGGGCGGACAGGGGAGTAAAGGATGGCTACACCTTC.

This chain uses TRBV28 with TRBJ1-2, with 10 bases fitting TRBD1. CDR3 size: 13 residues. The germline CDR1 and CDR2 sequences are MDHEN and SYDVKM. J lost 6 bases, V lost 10 bases, and 8 bases had no gene match. This CDR3 is CATSGQGGDGYTF. The CDR3, as DNA: TGTGCCACCTCAGGACAGGGGGGGGATGGCTACACCTTC.

The V and J genes are TRBV4-3 and TRBJ2-1; 10 positions match TRBD1. V lost 4 bases and J lost 4; bases outside the gene matches: 7. The CDR3 extends over 16 amino acids. The germline V gene encodes CDR1 LGHNA and CDR2 YSLEER. The DNA of the CDR3 is TGCGCCAGCAGCCGAGGGACAGGGGCGAATTACAATGAGCAGTTCTTC. Its protein product is CASSRGTGANYNEQFF.

The V call is TRBV7-9, the J call TRBJ2-7, with D perhaps matching TRBD1 or TRBD2 (7 bases each). CDR3 length: 14 residues. Germline lookup yields CDR1 SEHNR and CDR2 FQNEAQ (reference sequence). The V and J ends lost 4 bases and 7 bases respectively, with 17 bases between them. Written as DNA, the CDR3 is TGTGCCAGCAGCTCTGGACTAGGGGGCAAAGAGCAGTACTTC. Its protein is CASSSGLGGKEQYF.

The chain has TRBV12-3 or TRBV12-4 and TRBJ1-5; the D is unclear. The CDR3 is made up of 13 amino acids. With 5 bases removed from V and 6 bases from J, the gap between germline ends came to 11 bases. The CDR3, as DNA: TGTGCCAGCAGTGTGGGAGTCAGTCAGCCCCAGCATTTT. Encoded protein: CASSVGVSQPQHF.

This clonotype occurred once. The chain couples TRBV7-2 to TRBJ2-5; D is possibly TRBD1 (6 bases). The CDR3 has 17 amino acids. Germline CDR1 reads SGHTA; CDR2 reads FQGNSA. Trimming took off 6 bases at V and 5 bases at J, with 25 bases between the two ends. The CDR3 loop is CASRPRPPITGIETQYF. The CDR3 bases are TGTGCCAGCAGACCAAGGCCGCCCATTACAGGGATTGAGACCCAGTACTTC.

The J gene is TRBJ1-5, the V gene TRBV4-3; TRBD1 might be the D (6 bases). V was shortened by 0 bases and J by 2 bases, with 14 bases between the two germline ends. Germline loops: CDR1 LGHNA, CDR2 YSLEER. CDR3 length: 17 amino acids. Written as DNA, the CDR3 is TGCGCCAGCAGCCAAGATTTTTACAGGGTTGGCAATCAGCCCCAGCATTTT. It yields the protein CASSQDFYRVGNQPQHF.

V is TRBV11-2 and J is TRBJ1-4; D is uncertain. This CDR3 has 13 amino acids. Trimming removed 0 bases from V and 7 bases from J, with 6 bases in between. CDR1 and CDR2 (germline): SGHAT, FQNNGV. The CDR3 sequence is CASSLDPIEKLFF. Here the CDR3 DNA reads TGTGCCAGCAGCTTAGATCCGATTGAAAAACTGTTTTTT.

This rearrangement joins TRBV4-1 to TRBJ2-3; D perhaps matches TRBD1 (6 bases). The V gene lost 1 base and the J gene lost 6 bases, with 17 bases spanning the gap. Germline V gives CDR1 MGHRA, CDR2 YSYEKL. CDR3 length: 16 amino acids. CDR3 residues: CASSQVGAKVGDTQYF. CDR3 nucleotides: TGCGCCAGCAGCCAAGTGGGGGCCAAGGTGGGGGATACGCAGTATTTT.

The chain has TRBV30 and TRBJ2-1, with D uncertain. The germline CDR1 and CDR2 sequences are GTSNPN and SVGIG (reference sequence). The CDR3 covers 12 residues. V was cut by 1 base and J by 10 bases, with 11 bases left in between. The CDR3 DNA sequence: TGTGCCTGGAGTGGGTATGGATACGAGCAGTTCTTC. The encoded protein is CAWSGYGYEQFF.

The V call is TRBV6-4, the J call TRBJ2-5; no clear D gene. CDR1 and CDR2 (germline): MRHNA, SNTAGT. The CDR3 totals 13 residues. V lost 0 bases and J 5 bases, leaving 7 bases between the germline ends. The CDR3 nucleotides read TGTGCCAGCAGTGACTCGACGGGCGAGACCCAGTACTTC. Its protein product is CASSDSTGETQYF.

This clonotype was seen only once. The chain combines TRBV9 with TRBJ2-1; no reliable D call. Trimming took off 0 bases at V and 5 bases at J, with 9 bases between the two ends. Germline CDR1 is SGDLS and CDR2 is YYNGEE. This CDR3 contains 14 residues. The CDR3 region is CASSVVMADNEQFF. CDR3 DNA sequence: TGTGCCAGCAGCGTAGTTATGGCAGACAATGAGCAGTTCTTC.

This rearrangement joins TRBV27 to TRBJ1-1; tentative D call: TRBD1 (5 bases). The CDR3 contains 14 residues. The germline V gene has CDR1 MNHEY and CDR2 SMNVEV (reference sequence). V shed 5 bases and J shed 0 bases, with 10 bases lying between them. CDR3 region: CASSAGQLNTEAFF. As DNA, the CDR3 is TGTGCCAGCAGTGCGGGGCAGTTGAACACTGAAGCTTTCTTT.

This sequence joins TRBV4-1 and TRBJ1-1; D gene ambiguous. The germline CDR1 and CDR2 sequences are MGHRA and YSYEKL. Trimming removed 4 bases at V and 0 bases at J, with 18 bases between. There are 17 residues in the CDR3. The CDR3 reads CASSPIPGPPMNTEAFF. CDR3 DNA sequence: TGCGCCAGCAGCCCGATCCCTGGACCTCCCATGAACACTGAAGCTTTCTTT.

The chain carries TRBV7-2 and TRBJ1-4; D gene ambiguous. Germline V gene data show CDR1 as SGHTA and CDR2 as FQGNSA. Trimming stripped 3 bases from V and 4 bases from J, with 6 bases between. This CDR3 comprises 13 residues. CDR3 coding DNA: TGTGCCAGCAGCTTCGGGAATAATGAAAAACTGTTTTTT. As protein: CASSFGNNEKLFF.